The clone carrying this T cell receptor beta chain was seen only a few times. Its antigen remains unknown. The data were obtained in a study of beta chain features in type 1 diabetes. Notes on the study in general: When Type 1 diabetes patients were examined, their TCRB CDR3s proved moderately but significantly shorter in all four CD4+ subsets. A potential influence of HLA type upon TCRB rearrangement remained unresolved herein. When cDNA is sequenced, cells with high TCR expression could be over-represented.

Staining for CD45RO/CCR7/CD25/CD127/CD95/CD27 allowed sorting of CD4+ naive, central memory, regulatory and stem cell-like memory cells. Purity exceeded 95% in all sorted populations. Since all of the isolated RNA was reverse transcribed, expressed TCRB transcripts were what got sequenced. Clones were read by immunoSEQ multiplex PCR, and TCRdb kept only the in-frame ones, dropping some. The sample yields some 330,000 clones, roughly 13% seen once. The TCR originated in a woman aged 18-29 years with type 1 diabetes. The sequenced material came from naive CD4+ T cells from blood.

CDR3 nucleotide sequence: TGTGCCAGCAGTGTTGCGGGGCTTGGCTACACCTTC. Translated, it gives CASSVAGLGYTF. The genes are TRBV2 and TRBJ1-2; D perhaps matches TRBD1 (5 bases). The CDR3 covers 12 residues. V lost 4 bases to trimming and J lost 7 bases, with 10 bases between them. Germline CDR1 SNHLY, CDR2 FYNNEI.